Following are 5 T cell receptor beta chains from one sample sequenced in a study of T cell repertoires in cytomegalovirus infection. TCRdb processed the reads anew with MiXCR; each CDR3 protein has one entry. The sample consists of about 190,000 distinct CDR3 sequences, roughly 27% of them appearing once. Sequencing used PBMCs. The source is a human donor in good health (CMV status not recorded). Some clones in this sample may be carry-over from other donors' samples.

The chain has TRBV5-1 and TRBJ1-1, with D possibly being TRBD1 (5 bases). The germline V and J ends were trimmed by 2 bases and 4 bases, with 15 bases remaining between them. CDR1 is SGHRS, CDR2 YFSETQ, per germline. The CDR3 has 15 amino acids. The CDR3 bases are TGCGCCAGCAGCTTAACGGGACGTGAGGGCACTGAAGCTTTCTTT. Protein sequence: CASSLTGREGTEAFF. Looking up the rest from reference TRBV5-1 and TRBJ1-1 gives the full variable domain: KAGVTQTPRYLIKTRGQQVTLSCSPISGHRSVSWYQQTPGQGLQFLFEYFSETQRNKGNFPGRFSGRQFSNSRSEMNVSTLELGDSALYLCASSLTGREGTEAFFGQGTRLTVV.

This clonotype has ten or more counts. The rearrangement joins TRBV28 to TRBJ1-6; D is unclear. From germline, CDR1 is MDHEN and CDR2 SYDVKM. Trimming removed 5 bases at V and 6 bases at J, with 11 bases between. The CDR3 has 14 residues. CDR3: CASSPVVLNSPLHF. The CDR3 nucleotides read TGTGCCAGCAGTCCCGTAGTACTTAATTCACCCCTCCACTTT.

This clonotype was detected many times. V and J are TRBV7-6 and TRBJ2-3; D uncertain. Trimming pared 4 bases from V and 3 bases from J, leaving 14 bases between. The CDR3 contains 15 residues. Germline CDR1 reads SGHVS; CDR2 reads FNYEAQ. CDR3 protein: CASSSEGMVTDTQYF. DNA for the CDR3: TGTGCCAGCAGCTCCGAAGGGATGGTAACAGATACGCAGTATTTT. Using reference TRBV7-6 and TRBJ2-3 for the parts outside the CDR3, the full variable domain is GAGVSQSPRYKVTKRGQDVALRCDPISGHVSLYWYRQALGQGPEFLTYFNYEAQQDKSGLPNDRFSAERPEGSISTLTIQRTEQRDSAMYRCASSSEGMVTDTQYFGPGTRLTVL.

The gene calls are TRBV20-1 and TRBJ2-7; TRBD2 agrees at 9 bases. CDR3 length: 13 amino acids. Per germline, CDR1 DFQATT and CDR2 SNEGSKA (reference sequence). The V and J ends lost 3 bases and 6 bases, in that order; junction bases with no gene match: 6. The CDR3 sequence is CSASRLAGLEQYF. In nucleotides, the CDR3 is TGCAGTGCTAGCCGGCTAGCGGGGCTCGAGCAGTACTTC.

The chain recombines TRBV20-1 with TRBJ1-1; 9 bases agree with TRBD1. The CDR3 is 12 amino acids. V was pared by 6 bases and J by 7 bases, with 6 bases of the junction left unmatched. From germline, CDR1 is DFQATT and CDR2 SNEGSKA (reference sequence). The CDR3 sequence: CSATGTGSEAFF. CDR3 nucleotide sequence: TGCAGTGCCACCGGGACAGGGAGTGAAGCTTTCTTT.